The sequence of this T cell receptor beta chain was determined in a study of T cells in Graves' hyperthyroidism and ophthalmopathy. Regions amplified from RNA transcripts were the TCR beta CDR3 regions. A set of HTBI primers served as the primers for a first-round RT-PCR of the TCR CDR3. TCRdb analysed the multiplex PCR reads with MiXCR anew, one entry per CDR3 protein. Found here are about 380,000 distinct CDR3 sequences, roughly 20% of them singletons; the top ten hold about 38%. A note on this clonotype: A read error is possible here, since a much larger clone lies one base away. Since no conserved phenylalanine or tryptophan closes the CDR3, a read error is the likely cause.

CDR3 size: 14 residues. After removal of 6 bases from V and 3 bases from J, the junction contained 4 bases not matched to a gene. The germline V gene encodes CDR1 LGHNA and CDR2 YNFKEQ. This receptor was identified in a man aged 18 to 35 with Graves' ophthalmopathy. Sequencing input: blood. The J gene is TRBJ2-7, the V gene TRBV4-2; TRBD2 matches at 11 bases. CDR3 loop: CASSGSGGDYEQYL. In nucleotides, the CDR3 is TGTGCCAGCAGTGGTAGCGGGGGGGACTACGAGCAGTACCTC.